This T cell receptor beta chain emerged from a study of blood T cell repertoires in COVID-19. On the study more broadly: The United States, Italy and Spain provided the acute and convalescent COVID-19 samples. The analysed material was cDNA or gDNA that came from T cells, B-cell-depleted T cells, or PBMCs.

Methods used by the authors: Scientists estimated how many nucleated cells there were by amplifying reference gene primers. TCRdb keeps only in-frame clones here, not all; method: immunoSEQ multiplex PCR. That table gives V, J and clone size, and the DNA gave D and trimming. This table holds around 130,000 clones, approximately 86% found once. The CDR3 totals 14 residues. The junction had 7 bases not matched to a gene; V was cut back by 6 bases and J by 5 bases. Germline assignment: CDR1 MNHEY and CDR2 SMNVEV (reference sequence). This clone showed up just once. The sequence came from a human donor in a cohort sampled during active COVID-19. The chain uses TRBV27 and TRBJ1-2; 9 nucleotides line up with TRBD1. Sequenced input: peripheral blood. As DNA, the CDR3 is TGTGCCAGCAGATGGACAGGGGATACGTATGGCTACACCTTC. This encodes CASRWTGDTYGYTF.